The clone carrying this T cell receptor beta chain came up many times. In the study's own analysis: Amplification of reference gene primers was used by the study to estimate nucleated cell counts. Assay: immunoSEQ multiplex PCR; the TCRdb copy retains only in-frame clones and omits some. V, J and clone size derive from that table, while D and trimming were established from the DNA sequence. The sample contains hundreds of thousands of clones, just under 90% of which appear only once. The source of the sample is a study of blood T cell repertoires in COVID-19. The CDR3 extends over 17 amino acids. This TCR was recovered from a woman younger than 45 with COVID-19, enrolled during active disease. Sequencing was done on a sample of peripheral blood. V usage is TRBV21-1 and J usage is TRBJ1-6. TRBV21-1 is a known pseudogene. The CDR3 DNA is TGTGCCAGCAACTACGGGATGCCAAGCCCCTATAATTCACCCCTCCACTTT. It translates to CASNYGMPSPYNSPLHF.